A single sample is the source of the 25 T cell receptor beta chains below, sequenced in a study of cytomegalovirus exposure and HLA in healthy donors. Primers for the PCR totalled 60 Vbeta and 13 Jbeta. Data came from immunoSEQ multiplex PCR; TCRdb stores just in-frame clones and leaves some out. The data show more than 80,000 clones, roughly 86% seen once. Sequencing was carried out using PBMCs. These receptors came from a man aged 25 to 45 in good health and CMV-seropositive.

This clone appeared once. This chain connects TRBV2 to TRBJ2-3, with 15 bases identical to TRBD2. This CDR3 is 14 amino acids long. Per the germline V gene, CDR1 is SNHLY and CDR2 is FYNNEI. V trimming: 11 bases; J trimming: 3 bases; junction bases outside the gene matches: 3. CDR3 amino acids: CASGLAGGTDTQYF. The DNA for the CDR3 is TGTGCCTCCGGACTAGCGGGAGGGACAGATACGCAGTATTTT.

The gene calls are TRBV7-2 and TRBJ2-3; D might be TRBD2 (7 bases). Per germline, CDR1 SGHTA and CDR2 FQGNSA. This CDR3 is built from 16 residues. Trimming removed 5 bases at V and 2 bases at J, with 17 bases between. For the CDR3, the DNA is TGTGCCAGCAGCCCGACAAGAGGGGGGGTCACAGATACGCAGTATTTT. This translates into CASSPTRGGVTDTQYF.

This sequence joins TRBV11-2 and TRBJ1-1; TRBD1 agrees at 9 bases. The V gene's germline CDR1 is SGHAT and CDR2 FQNNGV. The CDR3 is made up of 16 amino acids. After removal of 5 bases from V and 5 bases from J, the junction contained 12 bases not matched to a gene. DNA of the CDR3: TGTGCCAGCAGCCCTGGGCGGCCGGACAGGGGTACTGAAGCTTTCTTT. Amino acids: CASSPGRPDRGTEAFF.

V usage is TRBV6-6 and J usage is TRBJ1-2; 7 bases agree with TRBD1. The CDR3 extends over 14 amino acids. Trimming took 5 bases from V and 4 from J; bases not matched to a gene: 7. The germline V gene has CDR1 MNHNY and CDR2 SVGAGI (reference sequence). The DNA for the CDR3 is TGTGCCAGCAGTAGGGGACAGTCTATCTATGGCTACACCTTC. It codes for CASSRGQSIYGYTF.

This sequence joins TRBV5-6 and TRBJ2-3; 8 bases agree with TRBD2. The V gene's germline CDR1 is SGHDT and CDR2 YYEEEE. The CDR3 runs 15 residues. The J segment lost 3 bases and the V segment lost 0 bases, leaving 3 bases of the junction unmatched. CDR3 in amino acids: CASSLVSGGTDTQYF. The CDR3 DNA follows: TGTGCCAGCAGCTTGGTCAGCGGGGGTACAGATACGCAGTATTTT.

This clone was seen only once. This chain joins TRBV2 and TRBJ2-1, with a weak D call TRBD1 (6 bases). V was pared by 4 bases and J by 7 bases, with 11 bases between. Germline V gene lookup returns CDR1 SNHLY and CDR2 FYNNEI. The CDR3 is made up of 13 amino acids. For the CDR3, the DNA is TGTGCCAGCAGTGCTACAGGGTGGAATGAGCAGTTCTTC. Its translation is CASSATGWNEQFF. Full variable domain (remainder filled in from reference TRBV2 and TRBJ2-1): EPEVTQTPSHQVTQMGQEVILRCVPISNHLYFYWYRQILGQKVEFLVSFYNNEISEKSEIFDDQFSVERPDGSNFTLKIRSTKLEDSAMYFCASSATGWNEQFFGPGTRLTVL.

Remarks on this clone: At one boundary the junction diverges from the germline segment, which might be a read error. The chain couples TRBV28 to TRBJ1-1, with D hard to call. The CDR3 has 15 residues. Germline V gene lookup returns CDR1 MDHEN and CDR2 SYDVKM. CDR3 bases: TGTGCCGGCAGTATGGTCCCAGGTACGAACACTGAAGCTTTCTTT. Amino acid sequence: CAGSMVPGTNTEAFF.

The rearrangement links TRBV4-1 to TRBJ2-2, with a possible D match to TRBD1 (6 bases). Trimming left V 4 bases short and J 4 bases short, with 13 bases between. Germline V CDR1 and CDR2: MGHRA, YSYEKL. The CDR3 runs 15 residues. CDR3 in DNA: TGCGCCAGCAGCCCCGGACAGAGGGGCACCGGGGAGCTGTTTTTT. This sequence encodes CASSPGQRGTGELFF.

A few counts support this clone. The rearrangement uses TRBV5-1 and TRBJ2-3, with D maybe TRBD2 (5 bases). Germline V gene lookup returns CDR1 SGHRS and CDR2 YFSETQ. Trimming shortened V by 7 bases and J by 4 bases, and 10 bases separated the two germline ends. The CDR3 is made up of 12 amino acids. CDR3 amino acids: CASFEGSDTQYF. The CDR3 coding sequence is TGCGCCAGCTTCGAGGGCTCAGATACGCAGTATTTT.

This chain connects TRBV7-9 to TRBJ2-1; 9 bases match TRBD1. Germline assignment: CDR1 SEHNR and CDR2 FQNEAQ (reference sequence). The CDR3 is 15 amino acids. Trimming cost V 2 bases and J 8 bases; bases outside gene matches: 7. CDR3 region: CASSLLGQGPDEQFF. The CDR3 DNA sequence: TGTGCCAGCAGCTTACTGGGACAGGGCCCCGATGAGCAGTTCTTC.

The chain uses TRBV18 and TRBJ2-7; 8 positions agree with TRBD2. The CDR3 consists of 15 residues. The trim removed 2 bases at V and 5 bases at J, leaving 8 bases unmatched. Looked up from germline, CDR1 is KGHSH and CDR2 is LQKENI. CDR3 in amino acids: CASSPRAGESHEQYF. CDR3 DNA: TGTGCCAGCTCACCAAGAGCGGGAGAAAGCCACGAGCAGTACTTC.

This clone was seen more than once but under ten times. The chain employs TRBV6-5 and TRBJ2-3; 9 bases are a match to TRBD2. V was pared by 4 bases and J by 1 base, with 6 bases of the junction left unmatched. Germline CDR1 is MNHEY and CDR2 is SVGAGI. The CDR3 is 16 residues long. Written as DNA, the CDR3 is TGTGCCAGCAGTTCACGACTAGCGGCCCGCACAGATACGCAGTATTTT. It yields the protein CASSSRLAARTDTQYF.

The V and J genes are TRBV7-2 and TRBJ1-5, with no clear D. The V gene lost 1 base and the J gene lost 7 bases, with 11 bases spanning the gap. Germline lookup yields CDR1 SGHTA and CDR2 FQGNSA. The CDR3 runs 14 residues. The CDR3 nucleotides are TGTGCCAGCAGCTTAGGTCCGGGTTCCCAGCCCCAGCATTTT. Translation gives CASSLGPGSQPQHF. The full variable domain, in which reference TRBV7-2 and TRBJ1-5 provide the parts outside the CDR3, is GAGVSQSPSNKVTEKGKDVELRCDPISGHTALYWYRQSLGQGLEFLIYFQGNSAPDKSGLPSDRFSAERTGGSVSTLTIQRTQQEDSAVYLCASSLGPGSQPQHFGDGTRLSIL.

CDR3 in amino acids: CASRGTSGLNEQFF. The CDR3 coding sequence is TGCGCCAGCAGGGGGACTAGCGGGTTAAATGAGCAGTTCTTC. This chain links TRBV4-1 with TRBJ2-1, with 12 bases identical to TRBD2. Germline V gene data show CDR1 as MGHRA and CDR2 as YSYEKL. There are 14 residues in the CDR3. The junction had 4 bases not matched to a gene; V was cut back by 6 bases and J by 7 bases.

This rearrangement joins TRBV10-1 to TRBJ2-2; D is unclear. V was pared by 3 bases and J by 6 bases, with 8 bases between. The CDR3 is made up of 13 amino acids. Germline V gene data show CDR1 as WNHNN and CDR2 as SYGVQD (reference sequence). In DNA form, the CDR3 reads TGCGCCAGCAGTGACAGGTTTTCCGGGGAGCTGTTTTTT. Amino acids: CASSDRFSGELFF.

The chain combines TRBV5-5 with TRBJ1-2; D is perhaps TRBD1 (6 bases). The germline gives CDR1 SGHKS, CDR2 YYEKEE (reference sequence). The CDR3 extends over 13 amino acids. V lost 5 bases and J lost 12, with 20 bases in between. CDR3 region: CASSIRDTGNHTF. The DNA of the CDR3 is TGTGCCAGCAGTATCCGGGACACCGGTAATCACACCTTC.

J is TRBJ1-6 and V is TRBV6-1, with 9 bases lining up with TRBD1. After removal of 4 bases from V and 7 bases from J, the junction contained 5 bases not matched to a gene. CDR3 length equals 15 residues. Germline CDR1 reads MNHNS; CDR2 reads SASEGT. In DNA form, the CDR3 reads TGTGCCAGCAGTGGAGCCGGACAGGGGAATTCACCCCTCCACTTT. Translation: CASSGAGQGNSPLHF.

The J gene is TRBJ1-5, the V gene TRBV28; TRBD1 agrees at 8 bases. CDR1 MDHEN and CDR2 SYDVKM come from the germline V gene. This CDR3 spans 17 amino acids. V lost 3 bases and J lost 6; bases outside the gene matches: 13. The CDR3 is CASSLGTGYFSGQPQHF. CDR3 bases: TGTGCCAGCAGTTTGGGGACAGGTTATTTTTCGGGTCAGCCCCAGCATTTT.

The rearrangement links TRBV27 to TRBJ2-7; 11 positions agree with TRBD1. V trimming: 2 bases; J trimming: 1 base; junction bases outside the gene matches: 4. The CDR3 totals 16 residues. Germline V gives CDR1 MNHEY, CDR2 SMNVEV (reference sequence). This chain's CDR3 is CASSLAGTGGSYEQYF. CDR3 in DNA: TGTGCCAGCAGTTTAGCAGGGACAGGGGGTTCCTACGAGCAGTACTTC.

The gene calls are TRBV19 and TRBJ2-2; 14 bases are shared with TRBD2. This CDR3 is 16 amino acids long. V gave up 5 bases and J gave up 6 bases; unmatched junction bases: 5. Germline V gene data show CDR1 as LNHDA and CDR2 as SQIVND (reference sequence). Written as DNA, the CDR3 is TGTGCCAGTAGTGTTAGACTAGCGGGAGGGTCCGGGGAGCTGTTTTTT. Protein product: CASSVRLAGGSGELFF.

The CDR3 coding sequence is TGTGCCAGCAGTTACACTTGGACTAGCGGGAGAGACGTCCTGACTTTC. It is translated as CASSYTWTSGRDVLTF. This chain joins TRBV6-5 and TRBJ2-6; the match to TRBD2 covers 13 bases. Germline V CDR1 and CDR2: MNHEY, SVGAGI. Unmatched junction bases numbered 6, after V lost 2 bases and J lost 11 bases. CDR3 length equals 16 residues.

The chain carries TRBV7-6 and TRBJ2-7; TRBD1 matches at 10 bases. This CDR3 has 14 amino acids. Germline CDR1 and CDR2: SGHVS and FNYEAQ. V dropped 5 bases and J dropped 4; count of bases not matched to a gene: 5. CDR3: CASSARTGGYEQYF. The DNA for the CDR3 is TGTGCCAGCAGCGCCCGGACAGGGGGATACGAGCAGTACTTC. The entire variable domain, with the rest obtained from reference TRBV7-6 and TRBJ2-7, is as follows: GAGVSQSPRYKVTKRGQDVALRCDPISGHVSLYWYRQALGQGPEFLTYFNYEAQQDKSGLPNDRFSAERPEGSISTLTIQRTEQRDSAMYRCASSARTGGYEQYFGPGTRLTVT.

The chain couples TRBV4-1 to TRBJ2-1; D gene ambiguous. The CDR3 loop spans 14 amino acids. Trimming stripped 1 base from V and 6 bases from J, with 10 bases between. The germline V gene has CDR1 MGHRA and CDR2 YSYEKL. This CDR3 reads CASSQGVMRNEQFF. In nucleotides, the CDR3 is TGCGCCAGCAGCCAAGGCGTGATGCGCAATGAGCAGTTCTTC.

This chain joins TRBV28 and TRBJ2-7; 10 positions agree with TRBD2. The trim removed 5 bases at V and 2 bases at J, leaving 9 bases unmatched. This CDR3 is 16 amino acids long. Germline V gives CDR1 MDHEN, CDR2 SYDVKM. Here the CDR3 DNA reads TGTGCCAGCAGTCTTCCGGGAGCGGGAGGGCCCTACGAGCAGTACTTC. As protein: CASSLPGAGGPYEQYF.

The CDR3 DNA reads TGTGCCAGCAGTTACTCGTCGGTGTACTATGGCTACACCTTC. It is translated as CASSYSSVYYGYTF. The V call is TRBV6-5, the J call TRBJ1-2, with D uncertain. The CDR3 consists of 14 residues. V was shortened by 0 bases and J by 3 bases, with 8 bases between the two germline ends. Germline CDR1 is MNHEY and CDR2 is SVGAGI.